Listed here is a single T cell receptor (beta chain). The antigen is unknown. One end of the junction is discordant with germline, which a read error may explain. The source of the sample is a study of post-analysis software for immune sequencing data. Across the whole study: Clinical courses comprised relapsing-remitting, secondary progressive and progressive-relapsing multiple sclerosis.

Whole-study results and caveats: About five TRBV segments appeared more often in patients than in controls, and TRBV5-6, TRBV5-1 and TRBV20-1 were among these. Samples from one preparation batch, clustered by F measure, grouped strongly together. Controls' normalized Chao1 diversity significantly exceeded that of multiple sclerosis patients.

Germline CDR1 SGHDN, CDR2 FVKESK. The CDR3 covers 16 residues. Researchers reported that TCR beta cDNA libraries carried unique molecular identifiers. Some 500,000 cDNA molecules were recovered from an input of roughly 0.85 to 10 million T cells. Each CDR3 protein is one row after TCRdb ran MiXCR on the PCR reads. Here the sample spans fewer than 900,000 distinct CDR3 sequences, 35% to 55% being singletons. Sequences were obtained from blood. The chain recombines TRBV14 with TRBJ2-3, with TRBD2 identical over 9 bases. The sequence came from a girl under 18 with multiple sclerosis. CDR3 sequence reads: CASSKETSGNTDTQYF. CDR3 nucleotide sequence: TGTGCCAGCAGCAAAGAGACTAGCGGAAACACAGATACGCAGTATTTT.